One sample yielded the 11 T cell receptor beta chains listed below, sequenced in a study of blood T cell repertoires in COVID-19. The data were produced by immunoSEQ multiplex PCR, yet TCRdb's version contains in-frame clones alone and is incomplete. The repertoire holds fewer than 150,000 clones, about 85% seen once, with 10% to 15% in the top ten. Sequencing was carried out using peripheral blood. The receptors originated from a human donor in a cohort sampled during active COVID-19.

The chain couples TRBV29-1 to TRBJ2-7; 11 nucleotides align to TRBD2. The CDR3 totals 16 residues. Germline loops: CDR1 SQVTM, CDR2 ANQGSEA. The V segment lost 4 bases and the J segment 3 bases; nucleotides outside the gene matches: 11. The DNA for the CDR3 is TGCAGCGTTGCCGGGCTAGCGGGGGGCCGAGGCTACGAGCAGTACTTC. It codes for CSVAGLAGGRGYEQYF.

The chain has TRBV6-2 or TRBV6-3 and TRBJ2-1; 9 nucleotides match TRBD2. Germline V gene sequence: CDR1 MNHEY, CDR2 SVGEGT. The length of the CDR3 is 16 residues. V shed 0 bases and J 6 bases; nucleotides not matched to a gene: 6. CDR3 coding DNA: TGTGCCAGCAGTTACTCGACAGCTAGCGGGGTCAATGAGCAGTTCTTC. This translates into CASSYSTASGVNEQFF.

The gene calls are TRBV18 and TRBJ1-3; the match to TRBD1 covers 8 bases. V was clipped by 4 bases and J by 5 bases; unmatched bases: 13. This CDR3 region has 17 residues. In germline, CDR1 is KGHSH, CDR2 LQKENI. The CDR3, as DNA: TGTGCCAGCTCACGGTTCATTCCGAGACAGGGGCGAAACACCATATATTTT. Translating gives CASSRFIPRQGRNTIYF.

The gene calls are TRBV20-1 and TRBJ1-2; D uncertain. CDR1 DFQATT and CDR2 SNEGSKA come from the germline V gene (reference sequence). The CDR3 is 10 amino acids. V shed 4 bases and J shed 3 bases, with 3 bases lying between them. Written as DNA, the CDR3 is TGCAGTGCTACTCACTATGGCTACACCTTC. Its protein is CSATHYGYTF.

On this clone: This same CDR3 is encoded by further DNA sequences in the sample. The V gene is TRBV30, the J gene TRBJ1-1, with unresolved D. Germline assignment: CDR1 GTSNPN and CDR2 SVGIG (reference sequence). CDR3 size: 13 residues. V was cut by 0 bases and J by 0 bases, with 5 bases left in between. In nucleotides, the CDR3 is TGTGCCTGGAGTGTAACGGTGAACACTGAAGCTTTCTTT. The encoded protein is CAWSVTVNTEAFF.

V and J are TRBV7-2 and TRBJ2-7; 10 bases agree with TRBD2. This CDR3 region has 15 residues. Per germline, CDR1 SGHTA and CDR2 FQGNSA. After removal of 4 bases from V and 4 bases from J, the junction contained 7 bases not matched to a gene. The CDR3 DNA sequence: TGTGCCAGCAGCTCAATTAGCGGGGGGTTTTACGAGCAGTACTTC. This gives the protein CASSSISGGFYEQYF.

This clone was seen just once. The chain couples TRBV25-1 to TRBJ2-7, with D tentatively TRBD2 (6 bases). There are 13 residues in the CDR3. Trimming shortened V by 6 bases and J by 4 bases, and 13 bases separated the two germline ends. Per the germline V gene, CDR1 is MGHDK and CDR2 is SYGVNS. CDR3 coding DNA: TGTGCCAGCAGATCGGGAGTTCGTTACGAGCAGTACTTC. This translates into CASRSGVRYEQYF.

This clone has only a few counts. In DNA form, the CDR3 reads TGCGCCAGCAGCTTGTGGCACCCCGGGACAGGAAATTCCTACGAGCAGTACTTC. The encoded protein is CASSLWHPGTGNSYEQYF. The chain combines TRBV5-1 with TRBJ2-7; 8 nucleotides match TRBD1. The CDR3 runs to 18 residues. Germline V gene data show CDR1 as SGHRS and CDR2 as YFSETQ. The V gene end was trimmed by 1 base and the J gene end by 1 base; junction bases not matched to a gene: 13.

CDR3 nucleotides: TGTGCCAGTACCACCTCCGGGACTAGCGGCGGGGGTGTGTACTTC. Protein sequence: CASTTSGTSGGGVYF. The chain links TRBV19 to TRBJ2-4, with 11 bases identical to TRBD2. The CDR3 spans 15 residues. CDR1 is LNHDA, CDR2 SQIVND, per germline (reference sequence). J gave up 15 bases and V 7 bases, and 17 bases lay outside the gene matches.

The chain carries TRBV5-1 and TRBJ2-7, with D possibly TRBD2 on 5 matching bases. The CDR3 extends over 14 amino acids. Trimming removed 4 bases from V and 3 bases from J, with 14 bases in between. Germline CDR1 reads SGHRS; CDR2 reads YFSETQ. The CDR3 sequence: CASSPLGENYEQYF. The CDR3 nucleotides are TGCGCCAGCAGCCCACTAGGCGAAAACTACGAGCAGTACTTC.

The V gene is TRBV27, the J gene TRBJ2-1; TRBD2 matches at 9 bases. J lost 8 bases, V lost 6 bases, and 11 bases had no gene match. Germline CDR1 reads MNHEY; CDR2 reads SMNVEV (reference sequence). CDR3 size: 15 residues. CDR3 protein: CASRPLGLARDEQFF. The CDR3 DNA is TGTGCCAGCAGGCCGCTGGGACTAGCTCGCGATGAGCAGTTCTTC.